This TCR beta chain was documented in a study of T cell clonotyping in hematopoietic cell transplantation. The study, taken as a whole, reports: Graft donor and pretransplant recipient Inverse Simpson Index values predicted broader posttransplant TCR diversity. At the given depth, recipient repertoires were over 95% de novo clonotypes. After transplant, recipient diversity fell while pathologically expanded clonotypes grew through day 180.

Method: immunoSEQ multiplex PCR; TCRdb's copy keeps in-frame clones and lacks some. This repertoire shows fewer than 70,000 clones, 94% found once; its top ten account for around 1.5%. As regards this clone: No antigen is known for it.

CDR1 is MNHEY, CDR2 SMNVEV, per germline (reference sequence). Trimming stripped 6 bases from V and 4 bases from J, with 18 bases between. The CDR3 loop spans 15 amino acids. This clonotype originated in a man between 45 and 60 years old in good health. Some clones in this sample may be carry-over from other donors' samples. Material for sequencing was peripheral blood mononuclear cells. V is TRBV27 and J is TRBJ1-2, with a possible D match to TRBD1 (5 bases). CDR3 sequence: CASSKPMTETYGYTF. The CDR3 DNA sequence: TGTGCCAGCAGCAAGCCAATGACAGAAACCTATGGCTACACCTTC.